This T cell receptor beta chain was obtained from a study of beta chain features in type 1 diabetes. The authors reverse transcribed all of the isolated RNA, so sequencing captured expressed TCRB transcripts. Data came from immunoSEQ multiplex PCR; TCRdb stores just in-frame clones and leaves some out. This table has a few hundred thousand clones, 15% to 20% appearing once. The CDR3 loop spans 16 amino acids. The junction had 13 bases not matched to a gene; V was cut back by 4 bases and J by 7 bases. Germline V gene sequence: CDR1 SGDLS, CDR2 YYNGEE. This clone has a handful of counts. The rearrangement joins TRBV9 to TRBJ2-7; 11 bases align to TRBD2. The sample taken for sequencing was naive CD4+ T cells from blood. The source is a young woman in good health. The CDR3 region has the DNA TGTGCCAGCAGCCCAGATCTGGGACTAGCGGTGGGGGAGCAGTACTTC. Translating it yields CASSPDLGLAVGEQYF. The full variable domain, completed using reference TRBV9 and TRBJ2-7, is DSGVTQTPKHLITATGQRVTLRCSPRSGDLSVYWYQQSLDQGLQFLIQYYNGEERAKGNILERFSAQQFPDLHSELNLSSLELGDSALYFCASSPDLGLAVGEQYFGPGTRLTVT.